This T cell receptor beta chain was sequenced in a study of identifying expanded T cells in peripheral blood. Regarding the study as a whole: Differentially abundant clones: 1 to 1.5 between replicates, approximately 15 at roughly 13 days, less than 25 at four.

The protocol was immunoSEQ multiplex PCR, while the TCRdb copy is restricted to in-frame clones and leaves out a portion. This table holds around 63,000 clones, around 87% found once. Healthy donors had no documented immune events, such as infections, while sampled. Only a few counts were recorded for this clone. Its antigen is unknown. The CDR3 extends over 18 amino acids. The clonotype originates from a person between 18 and 75 years old in good health. The chain recombines TRBV21-1 with TRBJ2-7; TRBD2, the D gene given by the table, was not confirmed from the DNA. TRBV21-1 is a recognized pseudogene. Sample: blood. The CDR3 coding sequence is TGTGCCAGCAGCAAAGAAACTCTAGAACTAGCGGGGGCCTACGAGCAGTACTTC. As protein: CASSKETLELAGAYEQYF.